The following is a TCR beta chain sequence with its context. As yet, its antigen is unknown. This entry belongs to a study of Ad26.COV2.S vaccination and SARS-CoV-2 variants. Study conclusions and caveats: Those who received the vaccine showed greater spike-specific TCR breadth than those given placebo. Breadth of non-spike TCRs did not differ between vaccinees and placebo recipients.

The protocol was immunoSEQ multiplex PCR, while the TCRdb copy is restricted to in-frame clones and leaves out a portion. The table lists 380,000 or so clones, around 90% of them singletons, with around 6.4% in the top ten. V trimming: 5 bases; J trimming: 6 bases; junction bases outside the gene matches: 5. The CDR3 totals 15 residues. Germline V gene data show CDR1 as MNHEY and CDR2 as SVGEGT. This sample's treatment: approximately 18 received Ad26.COV2.S at low or high dose, single or two shots; 5 received placebo; per-sample allocation not given. At day 63 after the first vaccine or placebo injection, samples were drawn.

V gene TRBV6-2 or TRBV6-3 combines with J gene TRBJ1-5, with TRBD1 matching over 12 bases. Sample: peripheral blood, taken in a trial of Ad26.COV2.S vaccine versus placebo. The TCR sequence derives from a person aged 18 to 65 who received the Ad26.COV2.S COVID-19 vaccine or a placebo. In DNA, the CDR3 is TGTGCCAGCAGTCCCGGGACAGGGGGCCGTCAGCCCCAGCATTTT. Its protein is CASSPGTGGRQPQHF.